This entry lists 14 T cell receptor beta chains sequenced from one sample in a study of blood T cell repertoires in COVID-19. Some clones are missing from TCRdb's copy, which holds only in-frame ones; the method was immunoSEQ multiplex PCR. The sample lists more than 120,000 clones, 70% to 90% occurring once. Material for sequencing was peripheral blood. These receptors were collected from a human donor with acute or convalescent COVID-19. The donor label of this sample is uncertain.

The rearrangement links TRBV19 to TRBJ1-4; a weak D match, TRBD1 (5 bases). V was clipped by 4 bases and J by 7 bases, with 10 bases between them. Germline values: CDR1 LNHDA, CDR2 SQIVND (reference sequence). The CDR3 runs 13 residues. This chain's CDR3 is CASSTTDSEKLFF. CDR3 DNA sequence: TGTGCCAGTAGTACGACAGATAGTGAAAAACTGTTTTTT. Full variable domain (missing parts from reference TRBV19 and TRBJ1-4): DGGITQSPKYLFRKEGQNVTLSCEQNLNHDAMYWYRQDPGQGLRLIYYSQIVNDFQKGDIAEGYSVSREKKESFPLTVTSAQKNPTAFYLCASSTTDSEKLFFGSGTQLSVL.

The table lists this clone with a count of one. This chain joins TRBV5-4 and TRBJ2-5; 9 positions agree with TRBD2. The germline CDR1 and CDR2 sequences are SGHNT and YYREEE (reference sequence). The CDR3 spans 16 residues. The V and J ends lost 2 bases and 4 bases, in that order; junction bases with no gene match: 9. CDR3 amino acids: CASSFERGGRGETQYF. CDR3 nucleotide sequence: TGTGCCAGCAGCTTTGAAAGGGGCGGGAGGGGAGAGACCCAGTACTTC.

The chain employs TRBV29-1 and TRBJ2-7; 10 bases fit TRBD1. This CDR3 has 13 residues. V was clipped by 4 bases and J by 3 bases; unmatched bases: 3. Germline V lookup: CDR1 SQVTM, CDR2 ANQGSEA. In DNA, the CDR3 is TGCAGCGTTGCCCGGGACAGGGGCTACGAGCAGTACTTC. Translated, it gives CSVARDRGYEQYF.

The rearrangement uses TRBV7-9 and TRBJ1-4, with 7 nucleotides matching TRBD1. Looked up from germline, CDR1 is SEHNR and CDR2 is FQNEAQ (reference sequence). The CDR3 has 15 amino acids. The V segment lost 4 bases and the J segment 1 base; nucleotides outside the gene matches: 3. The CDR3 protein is CASSSSGGTNEKLFF. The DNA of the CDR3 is TGTGCCAGCAGCTCCTCAGGGGGAACTAATGAAAAACTGTTTTTT.

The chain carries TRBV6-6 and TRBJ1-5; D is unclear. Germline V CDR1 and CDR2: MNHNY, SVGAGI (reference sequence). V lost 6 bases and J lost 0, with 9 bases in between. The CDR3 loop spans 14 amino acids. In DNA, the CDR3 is TGTGCCAGCAGCCCAAGCGATAGCAATCAGCCCCAGCATTTT. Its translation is CASSPSDSNQPQHF.

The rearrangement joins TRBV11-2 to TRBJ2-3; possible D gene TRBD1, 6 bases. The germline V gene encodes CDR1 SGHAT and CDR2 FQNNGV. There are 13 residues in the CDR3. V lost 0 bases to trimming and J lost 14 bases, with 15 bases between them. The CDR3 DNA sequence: TGTGCCAGCAGCTTAGATCGGGGACAAAATCCGTATTTT. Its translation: CASSLDRGQNPYF.

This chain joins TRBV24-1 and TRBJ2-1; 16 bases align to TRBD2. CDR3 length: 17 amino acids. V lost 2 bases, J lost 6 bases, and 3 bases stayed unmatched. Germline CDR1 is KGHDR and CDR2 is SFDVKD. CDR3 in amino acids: CATSDWGTSGRANEQFF. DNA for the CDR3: TGTGCCACCAGTGATTGGGGGACTAGCGGGAGGGCCAATGAGCAGTTCTTC.

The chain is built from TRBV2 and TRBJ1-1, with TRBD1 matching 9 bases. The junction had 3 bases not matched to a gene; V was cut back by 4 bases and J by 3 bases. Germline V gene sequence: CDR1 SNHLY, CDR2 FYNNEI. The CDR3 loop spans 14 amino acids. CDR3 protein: CASSGQGVDTEAFF. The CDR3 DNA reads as TGTGCCAGCAGTGGACAGGGGGTTGACACTGAAGCTTTCTTT. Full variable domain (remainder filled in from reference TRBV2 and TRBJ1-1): EPEVTQTPSHQVTQMGQEVILRCVPISNHLYFYWYRQILGQKVEFLVSFYNNEISEKSEIFDDQFSVERPDGSNFTLKIRSTKLEDSAMYFCASSGQGVDTEAFFGQGTRLTVV.

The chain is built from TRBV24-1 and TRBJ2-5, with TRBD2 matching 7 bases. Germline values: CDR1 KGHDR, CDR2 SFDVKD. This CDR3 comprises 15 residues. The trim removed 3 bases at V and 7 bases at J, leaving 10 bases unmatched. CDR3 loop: CATSDRGVSGGTQYF. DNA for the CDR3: TGTGCCACCAGTGATCGGGGGGTGTCCGGGGGGACCCAGTACTTC.

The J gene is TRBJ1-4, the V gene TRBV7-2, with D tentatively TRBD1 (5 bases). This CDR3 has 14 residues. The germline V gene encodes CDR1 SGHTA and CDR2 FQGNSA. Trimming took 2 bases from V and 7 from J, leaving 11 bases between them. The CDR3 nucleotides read TGTGCCAGCAGCTTACGGGGGGACTCTGAAAAACTGTTTTTT. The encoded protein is CASSLRGDSEKLFF.

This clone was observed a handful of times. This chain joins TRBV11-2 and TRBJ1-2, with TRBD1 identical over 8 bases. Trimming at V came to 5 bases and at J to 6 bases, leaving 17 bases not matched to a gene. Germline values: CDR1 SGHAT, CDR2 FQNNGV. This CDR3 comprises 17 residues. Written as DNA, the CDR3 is TGTGCCAGCAGCCGAATCTCAGGACAGGGAGTACAGCATGGCTACACCTTC. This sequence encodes CASSRISGQGVQHGYTF.

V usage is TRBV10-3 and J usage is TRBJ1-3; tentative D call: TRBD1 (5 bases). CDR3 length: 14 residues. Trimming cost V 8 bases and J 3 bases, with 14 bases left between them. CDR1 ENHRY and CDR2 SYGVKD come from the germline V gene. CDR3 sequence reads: CAISAGLNGNTIYF. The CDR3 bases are TGTGCCATCTCGGCGGGGCTTAATGGAAACACCATATATTTT.

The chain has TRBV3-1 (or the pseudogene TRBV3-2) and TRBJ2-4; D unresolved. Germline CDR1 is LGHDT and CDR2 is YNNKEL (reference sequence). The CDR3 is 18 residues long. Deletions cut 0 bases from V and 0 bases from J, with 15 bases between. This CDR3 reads CASSQDITRQLAKNIQYF. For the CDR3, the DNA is TGTGCCAGCAGCCAAGATATTACCCGTCAGTTAGCCAAAAACATTCAGTACTTC.

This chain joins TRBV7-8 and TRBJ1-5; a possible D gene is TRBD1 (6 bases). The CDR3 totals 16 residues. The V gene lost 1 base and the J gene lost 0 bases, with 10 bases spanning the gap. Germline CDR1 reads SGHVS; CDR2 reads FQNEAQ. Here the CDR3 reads CASSLGTVYSNQPQHF. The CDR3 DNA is TGTGCCAGCAGCTTAGGGACAGTTTATAGCAATCAGCCCCAGCATTTT.